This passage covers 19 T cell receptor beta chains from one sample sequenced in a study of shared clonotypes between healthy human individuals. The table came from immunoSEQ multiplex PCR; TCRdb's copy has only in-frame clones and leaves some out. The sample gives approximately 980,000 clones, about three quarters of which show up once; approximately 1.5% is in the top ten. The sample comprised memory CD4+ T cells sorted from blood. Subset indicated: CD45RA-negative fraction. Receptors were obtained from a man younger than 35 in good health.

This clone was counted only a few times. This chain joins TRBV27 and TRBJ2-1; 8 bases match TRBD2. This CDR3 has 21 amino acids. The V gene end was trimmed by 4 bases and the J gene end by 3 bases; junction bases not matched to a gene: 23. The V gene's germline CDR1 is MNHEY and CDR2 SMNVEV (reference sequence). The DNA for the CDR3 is TGTGCCAGCAGTTCTCCCCGGGACACTATTTCGGCGGGGGGAGTCTACAATGAGCAGTTCTTC. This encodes CASSSPRDTISAGGVYNEQFF.

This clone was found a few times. CDR3 region: CASRVGGLRGYTF. For the CDR3, the DNA is TGTGCCAGCAGAGTGGGAGGCCTACGTGGCTACACCTTC. V usage is TRBV28 and J usage is TRBJ1-2; D gene unclear. Germline values: CDR1 MDHEN, CDR2 SYDVKM. Trimming pared 6 bases from V and 7 bases from J, leaving 15 bases between. The CDR3 sequence is 13 residues long.

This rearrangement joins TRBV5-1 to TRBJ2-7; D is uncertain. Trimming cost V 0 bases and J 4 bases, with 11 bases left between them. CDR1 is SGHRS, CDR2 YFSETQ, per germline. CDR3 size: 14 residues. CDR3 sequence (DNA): TGCGCCAGCAGCTTGGTATACGACTCATACGAGCAGTACTTC. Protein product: CASSLVYDSYEQYF. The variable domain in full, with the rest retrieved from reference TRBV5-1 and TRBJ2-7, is KAGVTQTPRYLIKTRGQQVTLSCSPISGHRSVSWYQQTPGQGLQFLFEYFSETQRNKGNFPGRFSGRQFSNSRSEMNVSTLELGDSALYLCASSLVYDSYEQYFGPGTRLTVT.

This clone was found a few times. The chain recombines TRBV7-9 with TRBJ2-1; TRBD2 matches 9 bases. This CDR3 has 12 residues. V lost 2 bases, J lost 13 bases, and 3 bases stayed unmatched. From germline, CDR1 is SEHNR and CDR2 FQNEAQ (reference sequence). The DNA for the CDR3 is TGTGCCAGCAGCTTACAGGGACTAGCCCAGTTCTTC. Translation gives CASSLQGLAQFF.

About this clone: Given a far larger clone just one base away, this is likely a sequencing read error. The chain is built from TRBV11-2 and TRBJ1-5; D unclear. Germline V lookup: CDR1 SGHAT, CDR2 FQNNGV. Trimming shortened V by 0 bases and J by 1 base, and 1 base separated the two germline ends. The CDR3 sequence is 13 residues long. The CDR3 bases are TGTGCCAGCAGCTTAGAAAGCAATCAGCCCCAGCATTTT. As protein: CASSLESNQPQHF. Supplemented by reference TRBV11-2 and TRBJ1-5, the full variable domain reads EAGVAQSPRYKIIEKRQSVAFWCNPISGHATLYWYQQILGQGPKLLIQFQNNGVVDDSQLPKDRFSAERLKGVDSTLKIQPAKLEDSAVYLCASSLESNQPQHFGDGTRLSIL.

The CDR3 DNA is TGTGCCAGCAGTTTATCGAGAAATCGGAACACTGAAGCTTTCTTT. Protein product: CASSLSRNRNTEAFF. The chain employs TRBV28 and TRBJ1-1; no firm D call. Per the germline V gene, CDR1 is MDHEN and CDR2 is SYDVKM. V gave up 1 base and J gave up 1 base, with 10 bases separating them. The CDR3 has 15 residues.

The CDR3 loop reads CASSLGEGANEQFF. Written as DNA, the CDR3 is TGTGCCAGCAGCTTAGGAGAAGGGGCCAATGAGCAGTTCTTC. This chain connects TRBV13 to TRBJ2-1; TRBD1 is a possible D gene (5 bases). V shed 0 bases and J shed 6 bases, with 9 bases lying between them. The CDR3 sequence is 14 residues long. CDR1 and CDR2 (germline): PRHDT, FYEKMQ (reference sequence).

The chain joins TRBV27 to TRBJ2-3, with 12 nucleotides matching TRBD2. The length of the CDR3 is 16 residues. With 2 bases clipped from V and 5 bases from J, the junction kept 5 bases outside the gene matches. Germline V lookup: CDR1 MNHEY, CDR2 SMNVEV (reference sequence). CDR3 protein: CASSLLAGGHRDTQYF. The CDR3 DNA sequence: TGTGCCAGCAGTTTACTAGCGGGAGGGCATAGAGATACGCAGTATTTT.

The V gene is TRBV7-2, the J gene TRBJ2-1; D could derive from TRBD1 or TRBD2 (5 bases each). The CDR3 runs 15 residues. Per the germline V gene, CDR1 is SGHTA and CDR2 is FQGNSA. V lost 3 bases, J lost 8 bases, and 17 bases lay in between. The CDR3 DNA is TGTGCCAGCAGCTTTCGGTTGGGGGAATTTGATGAGCAGTTCTTC. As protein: CASSFRLGEFDEQFF.

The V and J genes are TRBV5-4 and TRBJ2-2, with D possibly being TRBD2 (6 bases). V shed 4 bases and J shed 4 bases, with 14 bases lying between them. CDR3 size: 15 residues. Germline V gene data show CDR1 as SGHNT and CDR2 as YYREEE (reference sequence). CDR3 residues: CASSPVGSSTGELFF. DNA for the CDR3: TGTGCCAGCAGCCCCGTCGGGAGCAGCACCGGGGAGCTGTTTTTT.

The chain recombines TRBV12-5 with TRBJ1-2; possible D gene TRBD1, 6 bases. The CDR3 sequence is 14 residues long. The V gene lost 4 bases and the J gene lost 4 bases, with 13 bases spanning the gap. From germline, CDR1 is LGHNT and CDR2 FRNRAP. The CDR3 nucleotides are TGTGCTAGTGGTTACGACAGGAGTTTCTATGGCTACACCTTC. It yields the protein CASGYDRSFYGYTF.

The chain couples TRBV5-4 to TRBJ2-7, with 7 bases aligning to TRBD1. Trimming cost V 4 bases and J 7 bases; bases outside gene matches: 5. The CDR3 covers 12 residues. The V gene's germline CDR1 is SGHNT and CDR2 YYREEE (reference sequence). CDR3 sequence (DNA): TGTGCCAGCAGCCCGACAGGGAATGAGCAGTACTTC. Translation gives CASSPTGNEQYF.

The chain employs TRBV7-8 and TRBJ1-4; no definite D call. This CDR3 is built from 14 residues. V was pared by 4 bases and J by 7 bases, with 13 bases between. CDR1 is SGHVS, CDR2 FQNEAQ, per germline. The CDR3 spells CASSSGRLSEKLFF. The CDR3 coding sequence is TGTGCCAGCAGCTCGGGCCGGCTCAGTGAAAAACTGTTTTTT.

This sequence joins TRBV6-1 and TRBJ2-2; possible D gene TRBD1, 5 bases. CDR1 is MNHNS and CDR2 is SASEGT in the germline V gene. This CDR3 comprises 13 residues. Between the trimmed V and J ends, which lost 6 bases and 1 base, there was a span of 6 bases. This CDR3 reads CASRTGNTGELFF. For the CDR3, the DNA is TGTGCCAGCAGAACAGGGAACACCGGGGAGCTGTTTTTT.

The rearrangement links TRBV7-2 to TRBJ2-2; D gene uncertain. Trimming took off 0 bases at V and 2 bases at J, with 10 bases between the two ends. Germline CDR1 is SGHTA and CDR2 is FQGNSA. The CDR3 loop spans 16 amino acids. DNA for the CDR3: TGTGCCAGCAGCTTAGCGTGGTCCGGTAACACCGGGGAGCTGTTTTTT. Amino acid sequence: CASSLAWSGNTGELFF.

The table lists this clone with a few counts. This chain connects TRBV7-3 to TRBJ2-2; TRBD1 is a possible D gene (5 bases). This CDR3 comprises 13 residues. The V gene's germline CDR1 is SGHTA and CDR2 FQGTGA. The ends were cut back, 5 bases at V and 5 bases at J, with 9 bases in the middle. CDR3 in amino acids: CASSTQGTGELFF. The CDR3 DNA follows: TGTGCCAGCAGCACGCAGGGAACCGGGGAGCTGTTTTTT.

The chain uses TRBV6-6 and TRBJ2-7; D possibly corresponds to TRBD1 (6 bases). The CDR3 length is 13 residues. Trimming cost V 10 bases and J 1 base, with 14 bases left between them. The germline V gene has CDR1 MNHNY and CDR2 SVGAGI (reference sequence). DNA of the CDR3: TGTGCCACCAGGGGACCTGCGTCCTACGAGCAGTACTTC. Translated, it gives CATRGPASYEQYF.

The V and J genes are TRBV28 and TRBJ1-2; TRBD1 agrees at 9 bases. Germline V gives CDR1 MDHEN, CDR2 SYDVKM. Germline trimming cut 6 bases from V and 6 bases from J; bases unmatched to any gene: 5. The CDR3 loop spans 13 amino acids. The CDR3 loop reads CASRGDRDNGYTF. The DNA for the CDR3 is TGTGCCAGCAGGGGGGACAGGGACAATGGCTACACCTTC.

For the CDR3, the DNA is TGTGCCAGCAGTGAATCTAGGGGGGACGCAGATACGCAGTATTTT. It is translated as CASSESRGDADTQYF. This chain connects TRBV25-1 to TRBJ2-3; D may be TRBD1 or TRBD2 (6 bases each). CDR1 and CDR2 from the germline V gene are MGHDK and SYGVNS. The CDR3 runs 15 residues. Trimming removed 1 base from V and 4 bases from J, with 12 bases in between.